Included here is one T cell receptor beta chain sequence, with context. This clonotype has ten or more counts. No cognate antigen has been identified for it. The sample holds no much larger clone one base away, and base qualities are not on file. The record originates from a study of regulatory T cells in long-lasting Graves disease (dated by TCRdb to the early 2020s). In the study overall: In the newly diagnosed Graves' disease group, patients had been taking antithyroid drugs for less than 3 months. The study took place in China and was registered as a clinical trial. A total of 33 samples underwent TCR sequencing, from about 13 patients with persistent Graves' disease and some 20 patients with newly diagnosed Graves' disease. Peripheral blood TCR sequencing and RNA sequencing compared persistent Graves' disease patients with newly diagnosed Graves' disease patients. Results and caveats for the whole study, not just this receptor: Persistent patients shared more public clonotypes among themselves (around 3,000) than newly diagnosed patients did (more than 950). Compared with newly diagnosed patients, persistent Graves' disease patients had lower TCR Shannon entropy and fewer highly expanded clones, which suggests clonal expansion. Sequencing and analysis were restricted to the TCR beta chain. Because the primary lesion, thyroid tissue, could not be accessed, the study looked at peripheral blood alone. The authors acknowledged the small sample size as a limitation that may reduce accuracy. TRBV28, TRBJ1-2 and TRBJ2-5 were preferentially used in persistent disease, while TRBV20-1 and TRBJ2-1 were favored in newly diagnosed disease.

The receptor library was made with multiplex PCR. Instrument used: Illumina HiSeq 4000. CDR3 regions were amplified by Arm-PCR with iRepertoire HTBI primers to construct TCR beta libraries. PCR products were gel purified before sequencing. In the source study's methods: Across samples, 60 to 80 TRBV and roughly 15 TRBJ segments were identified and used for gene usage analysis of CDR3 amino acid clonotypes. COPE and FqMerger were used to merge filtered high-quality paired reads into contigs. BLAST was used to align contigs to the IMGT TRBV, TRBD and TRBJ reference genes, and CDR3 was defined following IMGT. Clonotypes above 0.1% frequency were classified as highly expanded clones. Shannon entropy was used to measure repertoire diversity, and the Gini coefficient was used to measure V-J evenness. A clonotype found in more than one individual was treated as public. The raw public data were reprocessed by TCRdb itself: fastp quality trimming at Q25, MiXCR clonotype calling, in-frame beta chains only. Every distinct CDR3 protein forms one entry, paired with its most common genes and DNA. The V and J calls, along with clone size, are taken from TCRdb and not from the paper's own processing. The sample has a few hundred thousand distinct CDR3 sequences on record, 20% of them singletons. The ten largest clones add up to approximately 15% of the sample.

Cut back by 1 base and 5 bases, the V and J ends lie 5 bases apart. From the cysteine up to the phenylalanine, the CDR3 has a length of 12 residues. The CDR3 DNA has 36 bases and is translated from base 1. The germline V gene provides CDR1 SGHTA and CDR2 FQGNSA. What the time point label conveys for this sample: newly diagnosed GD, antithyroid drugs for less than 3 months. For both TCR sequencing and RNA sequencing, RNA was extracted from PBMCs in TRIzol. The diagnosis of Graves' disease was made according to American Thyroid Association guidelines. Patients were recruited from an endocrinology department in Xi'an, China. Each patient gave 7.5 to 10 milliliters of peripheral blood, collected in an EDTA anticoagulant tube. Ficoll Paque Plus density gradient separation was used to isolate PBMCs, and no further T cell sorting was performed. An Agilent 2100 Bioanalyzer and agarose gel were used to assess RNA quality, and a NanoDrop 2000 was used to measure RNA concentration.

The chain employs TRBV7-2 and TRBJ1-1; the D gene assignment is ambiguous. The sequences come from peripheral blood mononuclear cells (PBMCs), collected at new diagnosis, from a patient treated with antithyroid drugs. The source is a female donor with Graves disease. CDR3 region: CASSLGFTEAFF. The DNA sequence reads TGTGCCAGCAGCTTAGGATTTACTGAAGCTTTCTTT.